The T cell receptor (beta chain) described here comes from a study of tumor-infiltrating lymphocytes in localized non-small cell lung cancer. Data came from immunoSEQ multiplex PCR; TCRdb stores just in-frame clones and leaves some out. This sample has about 9,700 clones, with 60% to 80% found just once. This CDR3 contains 16 residues. Germline CDR1 reads MNHEY; CDR2 reads SMNVEV (reference sequence). Unmatched junction bases numbered 19, after V lost 10 bases and J lost 7 bases. The specimen sequenced was lung tumor tissue. The TCR sequence derives from a human donor with non-small cell lung cancer. V is TRBV27 and J is TRBJ2-3, with 8 bases identical to TRBD1. Here the CDR3 DNA reads TGTGCCACCATAAGAGGGGGGATAGGGACAGGCAATACGCAGTATTTT. Its protein product is CATIRGGIGTGNTQYF.